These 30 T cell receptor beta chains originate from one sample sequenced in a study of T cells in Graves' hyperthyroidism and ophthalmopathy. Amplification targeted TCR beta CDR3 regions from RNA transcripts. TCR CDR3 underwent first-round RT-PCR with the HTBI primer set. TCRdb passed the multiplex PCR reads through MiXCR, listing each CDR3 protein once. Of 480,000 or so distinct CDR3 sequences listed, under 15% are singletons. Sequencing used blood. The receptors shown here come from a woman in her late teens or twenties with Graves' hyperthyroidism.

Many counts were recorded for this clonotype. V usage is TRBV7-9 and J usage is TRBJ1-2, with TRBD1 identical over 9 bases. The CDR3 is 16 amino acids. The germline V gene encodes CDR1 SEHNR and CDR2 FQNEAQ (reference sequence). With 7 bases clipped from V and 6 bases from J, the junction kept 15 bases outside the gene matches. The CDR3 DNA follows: TGTGCCAGCACCGCCTGGGGGACAGGGCCGCTTAATGGCTACACCTTC. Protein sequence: CASTAWGTGPLNGYTF.

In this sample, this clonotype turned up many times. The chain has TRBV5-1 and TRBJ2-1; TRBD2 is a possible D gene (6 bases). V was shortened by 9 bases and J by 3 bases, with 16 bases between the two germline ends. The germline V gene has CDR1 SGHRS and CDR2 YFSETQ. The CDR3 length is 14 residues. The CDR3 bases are TGCGCCACCCGGAGGGACGTTGGCTACAATGAGCAGTTCTTC. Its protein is CATRRDVGYNEQFF. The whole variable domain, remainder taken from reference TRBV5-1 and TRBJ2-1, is KAGVTQTPRYLIKTRGQQVTLSCSPISGHRSVSWYQQTPGQGLQFLFEYFSETQRNKGNFPGRFSGRQFSNSRSEMNVSTLELGDSALYLCATRRDVGYNEQFFGPGTRLTVL.

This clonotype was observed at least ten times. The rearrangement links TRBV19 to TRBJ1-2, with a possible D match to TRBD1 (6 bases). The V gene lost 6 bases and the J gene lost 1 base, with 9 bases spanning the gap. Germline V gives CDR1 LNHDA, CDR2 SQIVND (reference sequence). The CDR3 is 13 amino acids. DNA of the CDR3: TGTGCCAGTAGGACGGACAGTAACTATGGCTACACCTTC. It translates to CASRTDSNYGYTF. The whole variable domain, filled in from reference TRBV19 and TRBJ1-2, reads DGGITQSPKYLFRKEGQNVTLSCEQNLNHDAMYWYRQDPGQGLRLIYYSQIVNDFQKGDIAEGYSVSREKKESFPLTVTSAQKNPTAFYLCASRTDSNYGYTFGSGTRLTVV.

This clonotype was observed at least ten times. DNA for the CDR3: TGTGCCAGCAGCGTAGAAGCGGGTGCCATGGAGACCCAGTACTTC. This codes for CASSVEAGAMETQYF. The chain combines TRBV9 with TRBJ2-5; D is perhaps TRBD2 (6 bases). V was pared by 0 bases and J by 5 bases, with 14 bases between. This CDR3 has 15 amino acids. Germline assignment: CDR1 SGDLS and CDR2 YYNGEE. The variable domain in full, with the rest retrieved from reference TRBV9 and TRBJ2-5, is DSGVTQTPKHLITATGQRVTLRCSPRSGDLSVYWYQQSLDQGLQFLIQYYNGEERAKGNILERFSAQQFPDLHSELNLSSLELGDSALYFCASSVEAGAMETQYFGPGTRLLVL.

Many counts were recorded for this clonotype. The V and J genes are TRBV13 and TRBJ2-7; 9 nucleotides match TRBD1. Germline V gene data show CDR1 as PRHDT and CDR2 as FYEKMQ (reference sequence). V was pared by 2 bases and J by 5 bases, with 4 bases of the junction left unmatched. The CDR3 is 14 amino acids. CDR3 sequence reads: CASSLTGQGHEQYV. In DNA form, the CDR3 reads TGTGCCAGCAGCTTAACGGGACAGGGACACGAGCAGTACGTC.

CDR3 nucleotide sequence: TGTGCCAGCAGTTACTCGACGTCCAATGAGCAGTTCTTC. Encoded protein: CASSYSTSNEQFF. The rearrangement joins TRBV6-2 or TRBV6-3 to TRBJ2-1; D is undetermined. V was cut by 0 bases and J by 6 bases, with 6 bases left in between. The CDR3 has 13 residues. Germline V gene lookup returns CDR1 MNHEY and CDR2 SVGEGT.

The CDR3 DNA reads as TGTGCCAGCAGCGTAGGGTCGAAATCTGAAGCTTTCTTT. Its translation is CASSVGSKSEAFF. The chain carries TRBV9 and TRBJ1-1; no clear D gene. This CDR3 is 13 amino acids long. V was trimmed by 0 bases and J by 6 bases, leaving 9 bases between them. CDR1 is SGDLS, CDR2 YYNGEE, per germline.

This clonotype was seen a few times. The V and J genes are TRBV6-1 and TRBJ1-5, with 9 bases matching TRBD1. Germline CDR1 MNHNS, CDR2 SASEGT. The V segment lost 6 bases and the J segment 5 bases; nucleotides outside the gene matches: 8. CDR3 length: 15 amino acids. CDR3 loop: CASRRDGQGHQPQHF. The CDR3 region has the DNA TGTGCCAGCAGGCGGGACGGACAGGGGCATCAGCCCCAGCATTTT.

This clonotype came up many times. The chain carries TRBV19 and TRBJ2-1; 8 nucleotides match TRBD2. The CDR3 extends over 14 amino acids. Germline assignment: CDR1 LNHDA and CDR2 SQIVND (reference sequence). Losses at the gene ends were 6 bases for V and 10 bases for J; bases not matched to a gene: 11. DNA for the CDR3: TGTGCCAGTAGCGCGGGAGGCGCAGGGTTCGAGCAGTTCTTC. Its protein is CASSAGGAGFEQFF.

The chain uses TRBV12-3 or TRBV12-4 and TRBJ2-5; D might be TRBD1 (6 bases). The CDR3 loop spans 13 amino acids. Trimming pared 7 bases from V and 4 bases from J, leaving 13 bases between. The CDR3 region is CASTRQEGETQYF. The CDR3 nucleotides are TGTGCCAGCACTAGACAGGAAGGAGAGACCCAGTACTTC.

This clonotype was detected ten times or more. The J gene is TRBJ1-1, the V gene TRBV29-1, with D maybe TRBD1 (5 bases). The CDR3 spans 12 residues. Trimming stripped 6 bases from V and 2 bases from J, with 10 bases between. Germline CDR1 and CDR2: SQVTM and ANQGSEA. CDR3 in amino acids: CSVGDPNTEAFF. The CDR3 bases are TGCAGCGTGGGGGACCCCAACACTGAAGCTTTCTTT.

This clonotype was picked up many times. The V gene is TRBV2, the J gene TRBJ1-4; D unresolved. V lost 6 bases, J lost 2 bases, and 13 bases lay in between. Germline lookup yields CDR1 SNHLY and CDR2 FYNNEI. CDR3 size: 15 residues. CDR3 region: CASRKAGVTNEKLFF. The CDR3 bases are TGTGCCAGCAGGAAAGCGGGCGTCACTAATGAAAAACTGTTTTTT.

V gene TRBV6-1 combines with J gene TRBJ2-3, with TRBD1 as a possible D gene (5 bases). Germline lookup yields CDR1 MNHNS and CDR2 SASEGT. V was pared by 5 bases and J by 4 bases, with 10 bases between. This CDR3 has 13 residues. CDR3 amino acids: CASSFGAADTQYF. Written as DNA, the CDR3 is TGTGCCAGCAGTTTTGGGGCGGCAGATACGCAGTATTTT.

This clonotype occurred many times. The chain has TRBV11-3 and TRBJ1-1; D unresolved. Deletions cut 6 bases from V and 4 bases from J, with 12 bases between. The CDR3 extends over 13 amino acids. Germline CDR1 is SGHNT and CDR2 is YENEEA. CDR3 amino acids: CASRKAGSTEAFF. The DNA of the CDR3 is TGTGCCAGCAGGAAGGCGGGGAGCACTGAAGCTTTCTTT.

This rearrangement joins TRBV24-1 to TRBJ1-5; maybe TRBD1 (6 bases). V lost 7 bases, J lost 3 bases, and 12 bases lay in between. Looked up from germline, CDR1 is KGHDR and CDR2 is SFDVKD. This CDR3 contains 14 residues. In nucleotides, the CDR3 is TGTGCCACCAGCTCCAGGGGACTCAATCAGCCCCAGCATTTT. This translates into CATSSRGLNQPQHF.

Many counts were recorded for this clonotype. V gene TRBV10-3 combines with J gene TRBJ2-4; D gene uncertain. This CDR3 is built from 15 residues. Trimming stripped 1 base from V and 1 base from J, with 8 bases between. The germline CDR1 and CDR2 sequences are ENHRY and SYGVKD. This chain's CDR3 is CAISELRNAKNIQYF. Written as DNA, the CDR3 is TGTGCCATCAGTGAGTTAAGGAATGCCAAAAACATTCAGTACTTC.

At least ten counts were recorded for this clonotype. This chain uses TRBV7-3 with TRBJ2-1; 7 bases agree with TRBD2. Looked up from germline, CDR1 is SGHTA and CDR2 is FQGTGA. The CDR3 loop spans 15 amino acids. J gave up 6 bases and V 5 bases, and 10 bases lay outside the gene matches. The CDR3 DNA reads TGTGCCAGCAGCCGATCCGCTAGCGGCCTCAATGAGCAGTTCTTC. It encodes CASSRSASGLNEQFF.

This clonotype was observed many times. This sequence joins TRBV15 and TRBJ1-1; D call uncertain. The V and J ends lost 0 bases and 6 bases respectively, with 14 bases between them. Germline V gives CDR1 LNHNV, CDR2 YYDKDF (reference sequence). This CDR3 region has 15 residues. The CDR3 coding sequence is TGTGCCACCAGCAGAGATTTACATGTAGAGGCTGAAGCTTTCTTT. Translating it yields CATSRDLHVEAEAFF.

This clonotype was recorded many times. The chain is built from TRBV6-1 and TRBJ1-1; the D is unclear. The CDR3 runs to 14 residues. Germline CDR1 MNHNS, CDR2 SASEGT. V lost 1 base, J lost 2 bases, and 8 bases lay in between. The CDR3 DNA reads TGTGCCAGCAGTGAAGTGGTCCTAAACACTGAAGCTTTCTTT. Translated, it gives CASSEVVLNTEAFF.

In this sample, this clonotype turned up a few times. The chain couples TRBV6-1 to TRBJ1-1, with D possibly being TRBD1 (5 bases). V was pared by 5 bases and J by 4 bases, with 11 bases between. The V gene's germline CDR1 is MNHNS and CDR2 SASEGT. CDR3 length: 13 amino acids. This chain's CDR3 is CASSRPGSTEAFF. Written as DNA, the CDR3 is TGTGCCAGCAGTCGGCCAGGGTCCACTGAAGCTTTCTTT.

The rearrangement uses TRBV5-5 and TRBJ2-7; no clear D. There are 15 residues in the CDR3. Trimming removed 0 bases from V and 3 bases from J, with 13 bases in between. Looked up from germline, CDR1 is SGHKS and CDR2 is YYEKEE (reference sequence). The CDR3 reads CASSLGVTVVYEQYF. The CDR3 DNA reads TGTGCCAGCAGCTTGGGGGTTACAGTGGTCTACGAGCAGTACTTC. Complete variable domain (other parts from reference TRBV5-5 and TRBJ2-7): DAGVTQSPTHLIKTRGQQVTLRCSPISGHKSVSWYQQVLGQGPQFIFQYYEKEERGRGNFPDRFSARQFPNYSSELNVNALLLGDSALYLCASSLGVTVVYEQYFGPGTRLTVT.

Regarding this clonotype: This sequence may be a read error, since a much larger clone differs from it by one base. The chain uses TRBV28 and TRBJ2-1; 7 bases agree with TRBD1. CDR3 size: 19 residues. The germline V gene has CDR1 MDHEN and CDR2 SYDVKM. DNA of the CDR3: TGTGGCAGCAGTTTAATAGGAGACAGGGTATATGATGTTGCCAATGAGCAGTTCTTC. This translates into CGSSLIGDRVYDVANEQFF.

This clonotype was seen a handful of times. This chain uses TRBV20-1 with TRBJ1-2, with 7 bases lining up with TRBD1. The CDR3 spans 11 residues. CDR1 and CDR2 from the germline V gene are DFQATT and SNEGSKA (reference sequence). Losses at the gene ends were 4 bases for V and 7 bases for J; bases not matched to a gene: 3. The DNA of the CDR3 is TGCAGTGCTACCGGGACAGCTGGCTACACCTTC. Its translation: CSATGTAGYTF.

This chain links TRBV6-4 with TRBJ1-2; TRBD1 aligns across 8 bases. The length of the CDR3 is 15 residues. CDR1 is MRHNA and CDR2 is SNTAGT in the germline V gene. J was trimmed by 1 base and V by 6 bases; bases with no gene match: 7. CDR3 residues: CASSADRGVNYGYTF. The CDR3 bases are TGTGCCAGCAGCGCCGACAGGGGCGTTAACTATGGCTACACCTTC.

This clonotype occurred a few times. The CDR3 loop is CASSPSSASRGYGYTF. The DNA for the CDR3 is TGTGCCAGCAGCCCTTCCTCGGCCTCTCGAGGTTATGGCTACACCTTC. The V call is TRBV3-1, the J call TRBJ1-2; D is unresolved. Deletions cut 4 bases from V and 5 bases from J, with 20 bases between. Germline loops: CDR1 LGHDT, CDR2 YNNKEL (reference sequence). The CDR3 totals 16 residues.

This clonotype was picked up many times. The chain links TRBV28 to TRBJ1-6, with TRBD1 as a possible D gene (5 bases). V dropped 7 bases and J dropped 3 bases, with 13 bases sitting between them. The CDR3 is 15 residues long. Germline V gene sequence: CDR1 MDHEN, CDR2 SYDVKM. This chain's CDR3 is CASIQGWVYNSPLHF. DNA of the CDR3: TGTGCCAGCATCCAGGGTTGGGTCTATAATTCACCCCTCCACTTT.

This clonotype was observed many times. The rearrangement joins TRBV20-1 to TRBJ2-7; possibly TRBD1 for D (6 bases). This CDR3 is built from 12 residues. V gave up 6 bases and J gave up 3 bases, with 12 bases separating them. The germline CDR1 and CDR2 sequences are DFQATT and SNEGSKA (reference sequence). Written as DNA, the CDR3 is TGCAGTGCAACCGGGACATACTACGAGCAGTACTTC. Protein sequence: CSATGTYYEQYF.

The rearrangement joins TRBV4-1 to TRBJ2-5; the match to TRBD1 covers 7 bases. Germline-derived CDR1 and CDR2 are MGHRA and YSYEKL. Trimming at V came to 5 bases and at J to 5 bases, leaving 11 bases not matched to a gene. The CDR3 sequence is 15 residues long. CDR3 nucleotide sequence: TGCGCCAGCAGCTTACAGGGGAGTAGGACCGAGACCCAGTACTTC. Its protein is CASSLQGSRTETQYF.

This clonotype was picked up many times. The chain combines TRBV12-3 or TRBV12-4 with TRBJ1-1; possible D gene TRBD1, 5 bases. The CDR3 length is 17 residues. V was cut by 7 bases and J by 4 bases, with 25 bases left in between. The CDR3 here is CASTTEGYTDLATEAFF. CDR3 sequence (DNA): TGTGCCAGCACCACGGAGGGGTACACTGACCTAGCCACTGAAGCTTTCTTT.

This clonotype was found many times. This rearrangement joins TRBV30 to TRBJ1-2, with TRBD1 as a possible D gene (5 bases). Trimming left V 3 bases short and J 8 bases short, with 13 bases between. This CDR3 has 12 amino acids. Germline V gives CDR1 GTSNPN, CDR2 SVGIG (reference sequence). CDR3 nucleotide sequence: TGTGCCTGGAGCTCGGGACTCTACGGCTACACCTTC. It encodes CAWSSGLYGYTF.